The 31 T cell receptor beta chains listed next were all sequenced from one sample in a study of OX40 agonist ivuxolimab in advanced cancers. Sequencing used immunoSEQ multiplex PCR; TCRdb keeps in-frame clones, though not all of them. This table has about 77,000 clones, around nine tenths appearing once. Here the sequenced sample was CD4+ or CD8+ T cells sorted from blood, taken in a trial of the OX40 agonist ivuxolimab. The receptor set was obtained from an adult with an advanced solid tumor such as melanoma, head and neck, liver or kidney cancer.

The chain joins TRBV20-1 to TRBJ2-3; D call uncertain. Germline loops: CDR1 DFQATT, CDR2 SNEGSKA (reference sequence). The V and J ends lost 0 bases and 10 bases respectively, with 5 bases between them. The CDR3 has 10 residues. The CDR3 reads CSAREIAQYF. The CDR3 nucleotides read TGCAGTGCTAGAGAAATAGCGCAGTATTTT.

J is TRBJ2-1 and V is TRBV6-6; maybe TRBD1 (6 bases). The germline V and J ends were trimmed by 7 bases and 2 bases, with 15 bases remaining between them. Germline V gene sequence: CDR1 MNHNY, CDR2 SVGAGI (reference sequence). CDR3 size: 15 residues. In nucleotides, the CDR3 is TGTGCCAGCACCGAACAGGGATTGGCCTACAATGAGCAGTTCTTC. Its protein is CASTEQGLAYNEQFF.

The gene calls are TRBV7-3 and TRBJ2-3; D not certain. The CDR3 is 12 residues long. The V and J ends lost 3 bases and 6 bases respectively, with 7 bases between them. CDR1 SGHTA and CDR2 FQGTGA come from the germline V gene. The CDR3 sequence is CASSFAGDTQYF. As DNA, the CDR3 is TGTGCCAGCAGCTTCGCCGGGGATACGCAGTATTTT.

This chain joins TRBV4-1 and TRBJ2-7, with a weak D call TRBD2 (6 bases). Germline V gene sequence: CDR1 MGHRA, CDR2 YSYEKL. The CDR3 consists of 15 residues. V was pared by 1 base and J by 6 bases, with 16 bases between. The CDR3 here is CASSQGAPGVSEQYF. For the CDR3, the DNA is TGCGCCAGCAGCCAAGGAGCCCCGGGAGTCAGCGAGCAGTACTTC.

The rearrangement uses TRBV7-6 and TRBJ1-3; D is ambiguous. V was pared by 0 bases and J by 4 bases, with 7 bases between. The CDR3 is 14 amino acids. The germline V gene has CDR1 SGHVS and CDR2 FNYEAQ. CDR3 loop: CASSLASRGNTIYF. In nucleotides, the CDR3 is TGTGCCAGCAGCTTAGCGAGCCGAGGAAACACCATATATTTT.

The V and J genes are TRBV7-9 and TRBJ2-1; D remains unclear. The CDR3 is 14 amino acids. Per the germline V gene, CDR1 is SEHNR and CDR2 is FQNEAQ (reference sequence). Trimming left V 1 base short and J 3 bases short, with 7 bases between. The CDR3 DNA sequence: TGTGCCAGCAGCTTAGGTCAGGTCTACAATGAGCAGTTCTTC. Its translation is CASSLGQVYNEQFF.

The chain carries TRBV7-3 and TRBJ2-7; 8 bases are a match to TRBD1. The CDR3 covers 14 residues. CDR1 is SGHTA and CDR2 is FQGTGA in the germline V gene. V dropped 5 bases and J dropped 4; count of bases not matched to a gene: 7. The CDR3 spells CASSQGAAPYEQYF. The CDR3 DNA sequence: TGTGCCAGCAGCCAGGGGGCAGCGCCGTACGAGCAGTACTTC.

This clone was counted once. The chain combines TRBV9 with TRBJ1-3; 9 bases are a match to TRBD1. The germline CDR1 and CDR2 sequences are SGDLS and YYNGEE. V was pared by 1 base and J by 3 bases, with 5 bases of the junction left unmatched. The CDR3 contains 16 residues. In DNA, the CDR3 is TGTGCCAGCAGCGTAACCGGGACAGGGTTTGGAAACACCATATATTTT. Translated, it gives CASSVTGTGFGNTIYF.

The chain carries TRBV21-1 and TRBJ2-5; the D segment call TRBD1 is taken from the table without a DNA check. TRBV21-1 is labeled a pseudogene. The CDR3 is 15 amino acids. CDR3 region: CASSKVRAGVRTQYF. The CDR3 region has the DNA TGTGCCAGCAGCAAAGTTAGGGCAGGGGTAAGAACCCAGTACTTC.

The rearrangement joins TRBV9 to TRBJ1-1, with 7 bases that match TRBD1. This CDR3 has 14 amino acids. The ends lost 1 base at V and 7 bases at J; junction bases unmatched: 7. Germline CDR1 and CDR2: SGDLS and YYNGEE. The CDR3 protein is CASSVHFRDSEAFF. The CDR3 DNA is TGTGCCAGCAGCGTACATTTCCGGGACAGTGAAGCTTTCTTT. Drawing the rest from reference TRBV9 and TRBJ1-1, the complete variable domain is DSGVTQTPKHLITATGQRVTLRCSPRSGDLSVYWYQQSLDQGLQFLIQYYNGEERAKGNILERFSAQQFPDLHSELNLSSLELGDSALYFCASSVHFRDSEAFFGQGTRLTVV.

This clone was observed a single time. The genes are TRBV19 and TRBJ2-3, with D possibly TRBD2 on 5 matching bases. Germline V gene data show CDR1 as LNHDA and CDR2 as SQIVND (reference sequence). Trimming took off 6 bases at V and 3 bases at J, with 13 bases between the two ends. The length of the CDR3 is 14 residues. This CDR3 reads CASRVRGKTDTQYF. The CDR3 DNA sequence: TGTGCCAGTAGGGTACGGGGAAAAACAGATACGCAGTATTTT.

The V call is TRBV28, the J call TRBJ2-3, with TRBD2 matching 7 bases. CDR1 and CDR2 from the germline V gene are MDHEN and SYDVKM. The CDR3 is 15 amino acids. V was clipped by 1 base and J by 3 bases; unmatched bases: 4. Here the CDR3 DNA reads TGTGCCAGCAGTTTATTCGGGAGGAGAACAGATACGCAGTATTTT. Translating it yields CASSLFGRRTDTQYF.

The chain combines TRBV28 with TRBJ2-7, with 7 bases lining up with TRBD2. Germline values: CDR1 MDHEN, CDR2 SYDVKM. The length of the CDR3 is 15 residues. With V trimmed by 7 bases and J by 2 bases, 11 bases remained unmatched. CDR3 loop: CASKTPSGYTYEQYF. DNA for the CDR3: TGTGCCAGCAAAACCCCTAGCGGCTATACCTACGAGCAGTACTTC. Full variable domain (rest looked up from reference TRBV28 and TRBJ2-7): DVKVTQSSRYLVKRTGEKVFLECVQDMDHENMFWYRQDPGLGLRLIYFSYDVKMKEKGDIPEGYSVSREKKERFSLILESASTNQTSMYLCASKTPSGYTYEQYFGPGTRLTVT.

The rearrangement links TRBV6-5 to TRBJ2-4; D gene uncertain. Germline assignment: CDR1 MNHEY and CDR2 SVGAGI. V gave up 7 bases and J gave up 0 bases, with 13 bases separating them. The CDR3 has 15 amino acids. The chain's CDR3 is CASTSVGLAKNIQYF. The CDR3 coding sequence is TGTGCCAGCACCTCTGTTGGGCTAGCCAAAAACATTCAGTACTTC.

The chain links TRBV15 to TRBJ2-3, with 9 nucleotides matching TRBD1. The CDR3 contains 15 residues. J gave up 3 bases and V 6 bases, and 7 bases lay outside the gene matches. Germline V gene data show CDR1 as LNHNV and CDR2 as YYDKDF (reference sequence). CDR3 sequence reads: CATRPRDRVTDTQYF. As DNA, the CDR3 is TGTGCCACCAGACCTCGGGACAGGGTAACAGATACGCAGTATTTT.

The chain employs TRBV5-1 and TRBJ2-3, with D maybe TRBD2 (5 bases). Germline values: CDR1 SGHRS, CDR2 YFSETQ. The V gene lost 10 bases and the J gene lost 4 bases, with 22 bases spanning the gap. The CDR3 has 15 amino acids. CDR3 residues: CAGSSRGSDADTQYF. In DNA form, the CDR3 reads TGCGCCGGAAGCAGTCGAGGGAGTGATGCAGATACGCAGTATTTT.

This clone was observed a handful of times. The rearrangement uses TRBV6-5 and TRBJ2-7; 11 bases agree with TRBD1. Germline assignment: CDR1 MNHEY and CDR2 SVGAGI. The CDR3 loop spans 14 amino acids. J gave up 3 bases and V 7 bases, and 5 bases lay outside the gene matches. CDR3 DNA: TGTGCCAGCAAGGGGGGACAGGGGGGCTACGAGCAGTACTTC. Its translation is CASKGGQGGYEQYF.

In DNA form, the CDR3 reads TGCGCCAGCAGCTTGGCCATGTCGGGAACCGCAACTAATGAAAAACTGTTTTTT. Translating gives CASSLAMSGTATNEKLFF. The chain is built from TRBV5-1 and TRBJ1-4; D uncertain. CDR1 and CDR2 (germline): SGHRS, YFSETQ. This CDR3 is built from 18 residues. Trimming pared 0 bases from V and 0 bases from J, leaving 15 bases between.

The chain is built from TRBV18 and TRBJ1-1, with D possibly matching TRBD1 (6 bases). Germline lookup yields CDR1 KGHSH and CDR2 LQKENI. The ends were cut back, 3 bases at V and 2 bases at J, with 16 bases in the middle. CDR3 length: 16 amino acids. Here the CDR3 reads CASSPRDTASNTEAFF. In nucleotides, the CDR3 is TGTGCCAGCTCACCCCGGGACACCGCAAGCAACACTGAAGCTTTCTTT.

The chain combines TRBV19 with TRBJ1-5; D unclear. V lost 3 bases, J lost 7 bases, and 7 bases lay in between. Germline-derived CDR1 and CDR2 are LNHDA and SQIVND (reference sequence). The CDR3 sequence is 12 residues long. CDR3 bases: TGTGCCAGTAGTATGATCCAACAGCCCCAGCATTTT. Amino acid sequence: CASSMIQQPQHF.

V is TRBV28 and J is TRBJ2-2; D gene uncertain. CDR3 length: 12 amino acids. The ends were cut back, 2 bases at V and 10 bases at J, with 8 bases in the middle. Per the germline V gene, CDR1 is MDHEN and CDR2 is SYDVKM. The CDR3 bases are TGTGCCAGCAGTTTAAGAGTCCCGGAGCTGTTTTTT. Residues: CASSLRVPELFF.

The chain recombines TRBV25-1 with TRBJ1-6, with a weak D call TRBD1 (5 bases). This CDR3 is built from 14 residues. The V gene lost 7 bases and the J gene lost 7 bases, with 14 bases spanning the gap. CDR1 and CDR2 (germline): MGHDK, SYGVNS. This CDR3 is CASTPGDRNSPLHF. For the CDR3, the DNA is TGTGCCAGCACCCCCGGAGACAGAAATTCACCCCTCCACTTT.

The chain uses TRBV7-2 and TRBJ2-1; no definite D call. Trimming cost V 5 bases and J 10 bases, with 9 bases left between them. The germline V gene encodes CDR1 SGHTA and CDR2 FQGNSA. The CDR3 is made up of 11 amino acids. The CDR3 nucleotides are TGTGCCAGCAGCCACTCATGGGAGCAGTTCTTC. Its translation: CASSHSWEQFF.

V usage is TRBV19 and J usage is TRBJ2-1, with D possibly being TRBD2 (6 bases). The germline V gene encodes CDR1 LNHDA and CDR2 SQIVND (reference sequence). This CDR3 is built from 13 residues. V lost 1 base to trimming and J lost 8 bases, with 9 bases between them. The CDR3 region has the DNA TGTGCCAGTAGTATAGGGGAGGAGGATGAGCAGTTCTTC. Protein: CASSIGEEDEQFF.

The rearrangement uses TRBV7-3 and TRBJ2-3; the match to TRBD2 covers 7 bases. Germline CDR1 is SGHTA and CDR2 is FQGTGA. The V gene end was trimmed by 5 bases and the J gene end by 3 bases; junction bases not matched to a gene: 17. The CDR3 covers 18 residues. This chain's CDR3 is CASSPQPSAAGATDTQYF. The CDR3 nucleotides are TGTGCCAGCAGCCCTCAACCCTCAGCTGCGGGAGCTACAGATACGCAGTATTTT.

The chain joins TRBV27 to TRBJ2-7, with 16 nucleotides matching TRBD2. The CDR3 consists of 16 residues. The J segment lost 2 bases and the V segment lost 6 bases, leaving 4 bases of the junction unmatched. Per germline, CDR1 MNHEY and CDR2 SMNVEV (reference sequence). The CDR3 nucleotides are TGTGCCAGCAGGGGACTAGCGGGAGGGTTCACCTACGAGCAGTACTTC. It yields the protein CASRGLAGGFTYEQYF.

V is TRBV5-1 and J is TRBJ2-1, with D tentatively TRBD2 (5 bases). CDR3 length: 15 amino acids. Trimming took 4 bases from V and 1 from J, leaving 12 bases between them. The V gene's germline CDR1 is SGHRS and CDR2 YFSETQ. CDR3 sequence: CASSPELVSYNEQFF. CDR3 in DNA: TGCGCCAGCAGCCCGGAACTAGTATCCTACAATGAGCAGTTCTTC.

J is TRBJ1-4 and V is TRBV2; 9 nucleotides agree with TRBD1. V trimming: 6 bases; J trimming: 4 bases; junction bases outside the gene matches: 0. CDR3 size: 13 residues. CDR1 is SNHLY, CDR2 FYNNEI, per germline. For the CDR3, the DNA is TGTGCCAGCAGGGGACAGGGTAATGAAAAACTGTTTTTT. The encoded protein is CASRGQGNEKLFF.

The chain employs TRBV6-5 and TRBJ2-2; D call uncertain. Deletions cut 7 bases from V and 6 bases from J, with 12 bases between. CDR1 and CDR2 (germline): MNHEY, SVGAGI. The CDR3 has 13 residues. The CDR3 protein is CASKGQRPGELFF. The DNA of the CDR3 is TGTGCCAGCAAAGGGCAGAGACCCGGGGAGCTGTTTTTT.

The chain has TRBV25-1 and TRBJ2-3; 12 bases agree with TRBD2. Trimming took 9 bases from V and 3 from J; bases not matched to a gene: 10. This CDR3 spans 16 amino acids. CDR1 is MGHDK and CDR2 is SYGVNS in the germline V gene. The CDR3 region is CARWGPSGRGTDTQYF. The CDR3 DNA follows: TGTGCCAGATGGGGCCCTAGCGGGAGGGGAACAGATACGCAGTATTTT.

V and J are TRBV5-1 and TRBJ2-1; 12 positions agree with TRBD2. This CDR3 region has 17 residues. The ends lost 2 bases at V and 8 bases at J; junction bases unmatched: 11. Germline V lookup: CDR1 SGHRS, CDR2 YFSETQ. The CDR3 nucleotides are TGCGCCAGCAGCTTCCCTGAGACTAGCGGGAGAATCTATGAGCAGTTCTTC. Translation: CASSFPETSGRIYEQFF.